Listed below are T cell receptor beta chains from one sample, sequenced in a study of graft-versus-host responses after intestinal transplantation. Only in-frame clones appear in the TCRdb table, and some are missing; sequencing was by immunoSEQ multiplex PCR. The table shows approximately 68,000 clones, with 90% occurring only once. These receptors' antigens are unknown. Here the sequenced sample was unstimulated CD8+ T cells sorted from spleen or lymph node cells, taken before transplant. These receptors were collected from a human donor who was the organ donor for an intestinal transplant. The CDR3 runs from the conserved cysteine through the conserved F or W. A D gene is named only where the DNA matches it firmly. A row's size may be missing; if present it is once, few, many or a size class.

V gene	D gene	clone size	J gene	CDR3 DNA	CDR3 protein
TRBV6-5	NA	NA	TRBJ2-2	TGTGCCAGCAGTTGGGCGGGGACCGGGGAGCTGTTTTTT	CASSWAGTGELFF
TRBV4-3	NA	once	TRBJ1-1	TGCGCCAGCAGCCAAGGGGGCAGCGGGGACACTGAAGCTTTCTTT	CASSQGGSGDTEAFF
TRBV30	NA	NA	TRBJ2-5	TGTGCCTACAACAACCTTGGACAGATCCAAGAGACCCAGTACTTC	CAYNNLGQIQETQYF
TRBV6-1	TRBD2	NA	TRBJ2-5	TGTGCCAGCAGTGAAGTAGCGGGGGGCCAAGAGACCCAGTACTTC	CASSEVAGGQETQYF
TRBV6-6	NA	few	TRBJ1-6	TGTGCCACCGATAATTCAGGGCCCCTCCACTTT	CATDNSGPLHF
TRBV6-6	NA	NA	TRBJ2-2	TGTGCCAGCAGTGACAGGGAGGTCGGGGAGCTGTTTTTT	CASSDREVGELFF
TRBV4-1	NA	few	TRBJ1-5	TGCGCCAGCAGCCAAGCGGCCGGGAATCAGCCCCAGCATTTT	CASSQAAGNQPQHF
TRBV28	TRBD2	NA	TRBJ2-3	TGTGCCAGCAGTTCGGGACTAGCGGGGGGCCATACAGATACGCAGTATTTT	CASSSGLAGGHTDTQYF
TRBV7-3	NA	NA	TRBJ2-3	TGTGCCAGCAGCTTGACGGGCAGGGCCACAGATACGCAGTATTTT	CASSLTGRATDTQYF
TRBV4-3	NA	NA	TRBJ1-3	TGCGCCAGCAGCCCAGAGAATGCGGTGGACACCATATATTTT	CASSPENAVDTIYF
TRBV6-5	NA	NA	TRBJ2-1	TGTGCCAGCAGTACATGGACTGAAGATGAGCAGTTCTTC	CASSTWTEDEQFF
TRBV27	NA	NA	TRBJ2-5	TGTGCCAGTATGGGACACGCCGAAGAGACCCAGTACTTC	CASMGHAEETQYF
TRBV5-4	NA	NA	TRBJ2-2	TGTGCCAGCAGCTGGGCGGGCCAATCCACCGGGGAGCTGTTTTTT	CASSWAGQSTGELFF
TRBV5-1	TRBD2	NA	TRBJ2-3	TGCGCCAGCAGCTTGAACCTAGCGGTTACAGATACGCAGTATTTT	CASSLNLAVTDTQYF
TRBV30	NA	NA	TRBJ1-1	TGTGCCTGGAGTGTAGGGGGTGCATCTGAAGCTTTCTTT	CAWSVGGASEAFF
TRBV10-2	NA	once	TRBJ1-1	TGCGCCAGCCGGGACTACCACACTGAAGCTTTCTTT	CASRDYHTEAFF
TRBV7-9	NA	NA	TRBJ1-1	TGTGCCAGCAGCTTTAAGGAGGGTTGGGGGAACACTGAAGCTTTCTTT	CASSFKEGWGNTEAFF
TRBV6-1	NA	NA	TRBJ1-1	TGTGCCAGCAACCCTATGGGGGGTACTGAAGCTTTCTTT	CASNPMGGTEAFF
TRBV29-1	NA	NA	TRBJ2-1	TGCAGCGTTGAGGCTAGCGCTGGATCTTGGGAGCAGTTCTTC	CSVEASAGSWEQFF
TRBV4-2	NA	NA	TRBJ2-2	TGTGCCAGCAGCCGAGGTGCAGGGTCGACCGGGGAGCTGTTTTTT	CASSRGAGSTGELFF
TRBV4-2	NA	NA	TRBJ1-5	TGTGCCAGCAGCCAAGAAGGGGACACCCCTAATCAGCCCCAGCATTTT	CASSQEGDTPNQPQHF